These T cell receptor beta chains were read from a single sample in a study of T cell responses to AZD1222 COVID-19 vaccine. Here immunoSEQ multiplex PCR was the method, and the copy in TCRdb shows in-frame clones only, minus some. The data hold about 140,000 clones, with about 86% observed a single time. The specimen comprised peripheral blood, sampled on day 0 of AZD1222 vaccination. These receptors were taken from an adult in good health. Both conserved end residues are part of each CDR3. Fields, in order: CDR3 DNA, CDR3 protein, clone size, J gene, V gene, D gene. The D gene is left open where the match is weak. Clone sizes are given selectively: once, few, many, or a class where the clone is expanded.

CDR3 DNA: TGTGCCAGCACCGAATACCGCCCGACAGATCAGCCCCAGCATTTT
CDR3 protein: CASTEYRPTDQPQHF
clone size: NA
J gene: TRBJ1-5
V gene: TRBV2
D gene: NA

CDR3 DNA: TGTGCCTGGAGTAAGACCGGACGTGGCTACACCTTC
CDR3 protein: CAWSKTGRGYTF
clone size: few
J gene: TRBJ1-2
V gene: TRBV30
D gene: NA

CDR3 DNA: TGTGCCAGCAGCACCCTTAAGACATCCTCTTATGGCTACACCTTC
CDR3 protein: CASSTLKTSSYGYTF
clone size: NA
J gene: TRBJ1-2
V gene: TRBV5-6
D gene: NA

CDR3 DNA: TGTGCCAGCAGTGACTCACCGGGAGCCAATGAGCAGTTCTTC
CDR3 protein: CASSDSPGANEQFF
clone size: NA
J gene: TRBJ2-1
V gene: TRBV6-4
D gene: NA

CDR3 DNA: TGTGCCAGCAGCTTCCAGGACTCTGGAAACACCATATATTTT
CDR3 protein: CASSFQDSGNTIYF
clone size: NA
J gene: TRBJ1-3
V gene: TRBV7-9
D gene: NA

CDR3 DNA: TGCGCCAGCAGTGAGAGCCCACGGAGGGGAAACACCATATATTTT
CDR3 protein: CASSESPRRGNTIYF
clone size: NA
J gene: TRBJ1-3
V gene: TRBV10-2
D gene: NA

CDR3 DNA: TGTGCCAGCAGTGACTCGCCACAGGGTGCAGGCTCTGGGGCCAACGTCCTGACTTTC
CDR3 protein: CASSDSPQGAGSGANVLTF
clone size: NA
J gene: TRBJ2-6
V gene: TRBV6-4
D gene: NA

CDR3 DNA: TGTGTCAGGCAGGGCACCGGGGAGCTGTTTTTT
CDR3 protein: CVRQGTGELFF
clone size: NA
J gene: TRBJ2-2
V gene: TRBV7-5
D gene: NA

CDR3 DNA: TGTGCCAGCAGTTTAGGGACAGGGCCTTCACCCCTCCACTTT
CDR3 protein: CASSLGTGPSPLHF
clone size: NA
J gene: TRBJ1-6
V gene: TRBV27
D gene: TRBD1

CDR3 DNA: TGTGCCAGCAACCTAGCGCGAGCCTACAATGAGCAGTTCTTC
CDR3 protein: CASNLARAYNEQFF
clone size: NA
J gene: TRBJ2-1
V gene: TRBV7-3
D gene: NA

CDR3 DNA: TGTGCCAGCGGGACAAACACCGGGGAGCTGTTTTTT
CDR3 protein: CASGTNTGELFF
clone size: once
J gene: TRBJ2-2
V gene: TRBV19
D gene: NA

CDR3 DNA: TGCGCCAGCAGCCAACCTCCGACTCACGACAGAATGAACACTGAAGCTTTCTTT
CDR3 protein: CASSQPPTHDRMNTEAFF
clone size: NA
J gene: TRBJ1-1
V gene: TRBV4-1
D gene: NA

CDR3 DNA: TGTGCCAGCAGCCAGAGAGGGACAAACACTGAAGCTTTCTTT
CDR3 protein: CASSQRGTNTEAFF
clone size: NA
J gene: TRBJ1-1
V gene: TRBV3-1/TRBV3-2
D gene: NA

CDR3 DNA: TGTGCCAGCAGCGACTGGGGCAATGAGCAGTTCTTC
CDR3 protein: CASSDWGNEQFF
clone size: many
J gene: TRBJ2-1
V gene: TRBV11-3
D gene: NA

CDR3 DNA: TGTGCCAGCAGACAGGGGGGGAACACTGAAGCTTTCTTT
CDR3 protein: CASRQGGNTEAFF
clone size: once
J gene: TRBJ1-1
V gene: TRBV3-1/TRBV3-2
D gene: TRBD1

CDR3 DNA: TGTGCCAGCAGCCCGGACAGGGGGGGCACAGATACGCAGTATTTT
CDR3 protein: CASSPDRGGTDTQYF
clone size: NA
J gene: TRBJ2-3
V gene: TRBV21-1
D gene: NA

CDR3 DNA: TGTGCCAGCAGCTTGGGCTGGGCTACCTACAATGAGCAGTTCTTC
CDR3 protein: CASSLGWATYNEQFF
clone size: NA
J gene: TRBJ2-1
V gene: TRBV5-4
D gene: NA